What follows describes a single TCR beta chain. This specimen comes from a study of shared clonotypes between healthy human individuals. V shed 6 bases, J shed 10 bases, and the junction held 5 bases outside the gene matches. The CDR3 length is 14 residues. Germline CDR1 and CDR2: MGHRA and YSYEKL. Profiling relied on immunoSEQ multiplex PCR, and the TCRdb table lists in-frame clones only, not all of them. The sample carries 650,000 to 750,000 clones, 60% to 80% recorded once. J is TRBJ2-1 and V is TRBV4-1; 14 bases agree with TRBD2. Sequencing used memory CD4+ T cells sorted from blood. This sample's subset: CD45RA-negative fraction. The sequence derives from a woman aged 25-40 years in good health. CDR3 amino acids: CASRTGLAGEEQFF. The DNA for the CDR3 is TGCGCCAGCAGGACGGGACTAGCGGGAGAGGAGCAGTTCTTC.